What follows are 27 T cell receptor beta chains derived from one specimen sequenced in a study of regulatory T cells in long-lasting Graves disease. Time point defined: newly diagnosed GD, antithyroid drugs for less than 3 months. Generation of the TCR library employed RNA extracted from PBMCs. Libraries of TCR beta came from iRepertoire HTBI primers plus Arm-PCR of CDR3 regions. TCRdb re-called the multiplex PCR reads with MiXCR, one entry per CDR3 protein. The sample consists of about 540,000 distinct CDR3 sequences, less than 15% of them appearing once. In addition, the sample was reused for a study of T cells in Graves' hyperthyroidism and ophthalmopathy.

The sample here was peripheral blood mononuclear cells (PBMCs), taken at new diagnosis, from a patient treated with antithyroid drugs. The receptors were gathered from a man younger than 40 with Graves disease.

This clonotype was counted a few times. Compared with germline, one end of the junction differs, possibly owing to a read error. The chain employs TRBV5-1 and TRBJ1-5, with D perhaps TRBD1 (5 bases). Per the germline V gene, CDR1 is SGHRS and CDR2 is YFSETQ. The CDR3 is 13 residues long. CDR3 coding DNA: TGCGCCAGCAGGGCGACAGACGATCATCCCCAGCATTTT. Translation gives CASRATDDHPQHF.

This clonotype has at least ten counts. The chain couples TRBV7-2 to TRBJ1-2, with 7 bases aligning to TRBD1. The V gene's germline CDR1 is SGHTA and CDR2 FQGNSA. The CDR3 loop spans 14 amino acids. V was clipped by 5 bases and J by 4 bases; unmatched bases: 7. The CDR3 sequence: CASSPRGRRYGYTF. In DNA, the CDR3 is TGTGCCAGCAGCCCGAGGGGGCGACGCTATGGCTACACCTTC. The full variable domain, with the rest looked up from reference TRBV7-2 and TRBJ1-2, is GAGVSQSPSNKVTEKGKDVELRCDPISGHTALYWYRQSLGQGLEFLIYFQGNSAPDKSGLPSDRFSAERTGGSVSTLTIQRTQQEDSAVYLCASSPRGRRYGYTFGSGTRLTVV.

At least ten counts were recorded for this clonotype. The rearrangement uses TRBV5-5 and TRBJ2-5; 14 bases are shared with TRBD2. V gave up 4 bases and J gave up 5 bases; unmatched junction bases: 7. The CDR3 is made up of 16 amino acids. Germline V lookup: CDR1 SGHKS, CDR2 YYEKEE (reference sequence). CDR3 bases: TGTGCCAGCAGCGAGGGACTAGCGGGAGATTGGGAGACCCAGTACTTC. Its protein product is CASSEGLAGDWETQYF.

The sample holds many counts of this clonotype. The chain joins TRBV12-3 or TRBV12-4 to TRBJ1-3; 8 bases are a match to TRBD1. Trimming took 4 bases from V and 7 from J; bases not matched to a gene: 9. This CDR3 spans 15 amino acids. The CDR3 protein is CASSSRTGKGNTIYF. DNA for the CDR3: TGTGCCAGCAGTTCCCGGACAGGGAAGGGTAACACCATATATTTT.

This clonotype was counted only a few times. The rearrangement links TRBV5-1 to TRBJ2-3, with TRBD2 identical over 9 bases. With V trimmed by 4 bases and J by 4 bases, 10 bases remained unmatched. Germline V gene data show CDR1 as SGHRS and CDR2 as YFSETQ. CDR3 length: 16 residues. The chain's CDR3 is CASSGVAGAGADTQYF. CDR3 in DNA: TGCGCCAGCAGCGGTGTAGCGGGAGCCGGCGCAGATACGCAGTATTTT. Filled out from reference TRBV5-1 and TRBJ2-3, the complete variable domain reads KAGVTQTPRYLIKTRGQQVTLSCSPISGHRSVSWYQQTPGQGLQFLFEYFSETQRNKGNFPGRFSGRQFSNSRSEMNVSTLELGDSALYLCASSGVAGAGADTQYFGPGTRLTVL.

The table lists this clonotype with many counts. The chain couples TRBV24-1 to TRBJ2-5; TRBD1 matches at 10 bases. The CDR3 consists of 17 residues. Germline V gives CDR1 KGHDR, CDR2 SFDVKD. Germline trimming cut 3 bases from V and 2 bases from J; bases unmatched to any gene: 8. The CDR3 DNA follows: TGTGCCACCAGTGATCCAGGGAGGGACAGGGGTCAAGAGACCCAGTACTTC. Residues: CATSDPGRDRGQETQYF.

Many counts were recorded for this clonotype. This chain links TRBV19 with TRBJ2-1; TRBD2 is a possible D gene (6 bases). CDR3 length: 12 residues. Germline CDR1 reads LNHDA; CDR2 reads SQIVND (reference sequence). V was pared by 7 bases and J by 9 bases, with 13 bases between. CDR3 DNA: TGTGCCAGTACGGAGGGGAGAGGTGAGCAGTTCTTC. This gives the protein CASTEGRGEQFF.

This clonotype was detected ten times or more. The genes are TRBV10-3 and TRBJ2-5; 9 nucleotides line up with TRBD2. Looked up from germline, CDR1 is ENHRY and CDR2 is SYGVKD. V lost 1 base to trimming and J lost 5 bases; unmatched junction nucleotides: 8. The length of the CDR3 is 16 residues. CDR3 amino acids: CAISELVAGEVETQYF. CDR3 bases: TGTGCCATCAGTGAGTTGGTAGCGGGAGAGGTGGAGACCCAGTACTTC.

This sequence joins TRBV5-6 and TRBJ2-1; 11 bases are shared with TRBD2. V was pared by 2 bases and J by 1 base, with 5 bases of the junction left unmatched. CDR3 size: 17 residues. The germline gives CDR1 SGHDT, CDR2 YYEEEE. DNA for the CDR3: TGTGCCAGCAGCTTCACTAGCGGGAGACTATCCTACAATGAGCAGTTCTTC. Translation: CASSFTSGRLSYNEQFF. The full variable domain, rest sourced from reference TRBV5-6 and TRBJ2-1, is DAGVTQSPTHLIKTRGQQVTLRCSPKSGHDTVSWYQQALGQGPQFIFQYYEEEERQRGNFPDRFSGHQFPNYSSELNVNALLLGDSALYLCASSFTSGRLSYNEQFFGPGTRLTVL.

The chain links TRBV7-8 to TRBJ1-2, with D possibly matching TRBD1 (6 bases). This CDR3 is 13 amino acids long. Trimming took 2 bases from V and 5 from J, leaving 9 bases between them. Germline CDR1 and CDR2: SGHVS and FQNEAQ. The CDR3 sequence: CASSLLGAYGYTF. The DNA for the CDR3 is TGTGCCAGCAGCTTATTGGGGGCTTATGGCTACACCTTC.

This rearrangement joins TRBV24-1 to TRBJ1-5, with a tentative D call TRBD1 (5 bases). Trimming removed 2 bases from V and 2 bases from J, with 12 bases in between. Germline CDR1 KGHDR, CDR2 SFDVKD. The CDR3 consists of 16 residues. This chain's CDR3 is CATSDSSRDGNQPQHF. DNA for the CDR3: TGTGCCACCAGTGATTCTAGCAGGGATGGCAATCAGCCCCAGCATTTT.

V is TRBV12-3 or TRBV12-4 and J is TRBJ2-1, with 13 bases matching TRBD2. The CDR3 is 18 residues long. J was trimmed by 2 bases and V by 6 bases; bases with no gene match: 10. CDR3 DNA sequence: TGTGCCAGCAGATCGGGACTAGCGGGACCGTTACCCTACAATGAGCAGTTCTTC. The encoded protein is CASRSGLAGPLPYNEQFF.

This clonotype was seen many times. This chain links TRBV29-1 with TRBJ1-1; D not resolved. The germline V and J ends were trimmed by 0 bases and 4 bases, with 12 bases remaining between them. This CDR3 spans 14 amino acids. From germline, CDR1 is SQVTM and CDR2 ANQGSEA. The CDR3 DNA reads as TGCAGCGTTGAAGAGGTGGGGAGGATCACTGAAGCTTTCTTT. Encoded protein: CSVEEVGRITEAFF.

This clonotype was found many times. For the CDR3, the DNA is TGTGCCAGCAGCTTAGGTCCTGGGTCAACTGAAGCTTTCTTT. Protein: CASSLGPGSTEAFF. This chain joins TRBV7-2 and TRBJ1-1; unclear D gene. V dropped 1 base and J dropped 5 bases, with 11 bases sitting between them. The CDR3 spans 14 residues. Germline V gene lookup returns CDR1 SGHTA and CDR2 FQGNSA.

This clonotype was seen many times. The CDR3 is CASSLTSGAPGDTQYF. The CDR3 DNA reads as TGTGCCAGCAGCCTGACTAGCGGGGCCCCCGGAGATACGCAGTATTTT. The J gene is TRBJ2-3, the V gene TRBV7-9; 11 nucleotides match TRBD2. The CDR3 sequence is 16 residues long. Germline V lookup: CDR1 SEHNR, CDR2 FQNEAQ (reference sequence). The V gene end was trimmed by 5 bases and the J gene end by 5 bases; junction bases not matched to a gene: 9. Full variable domain (outside the CDR3, taken from reference TRBV7-9 and TRBJ2-3): DTGVSQNPRHKITKRGQNVTFRCDPISEHNRLYWYRQTLGQGPEFLTYFQNEAQLEKSRLLSDRFSAERPKGSFSTLEIQRTEQGDSAMYLCASSLTSGAPGDTQYFGPGTRLTVL.

This clonotype showed up many times. The chain combines TRBV5-1 with TRBJ2-6, with D possibly matching TRBD2 (6 bases). The germline V gene encodes CDR1 SGHRS and CDR2 YFSETQ. CDR3 length: 15 residues. The V and J ends lost 1 base and 2 bases respectively, with 7 bases between them. CDR3 nucleotides: TGCGCCAGCAGCTTGTCGGGAGCTGGGGCCAACGTCCTGACTTTC. As protein: CASSLSGAGANVLTF.

As DNA, the CDR3 is TGTGCCAGCTCGGGGGAGGGGAGTGAGCAGTTCTTC. As protein: CASSGEGSEQFF. This chain links TRBV18 with TRBJ2-1; 7 positions match TRBD2. In germline, CDR1 is KGHSH, CDR2 LQKENI. J was trimmed by 9 bases and V by 6 bases; bases with no gene match: 5. The CDR3 spans 12 residues.

This clonotype was seen ten or more times. The rearrangement links TRBV11-2 to TRBJ2-1, with a possible D match to TRBD2 (5 bases). Germline CDR1 is SGHAT and CDR2 is FQNNGV. CDR3 length: 15 amino acids. Trimming took off 10 bases at V and 0 bases at J, with 16 bases between the two ends. The DNA of the CDR3 is TGTGCCACCGTAGACCGGGAAGGCTCCTACAATGAGCAGTTCTTC. Translating it yields CATVDREGSYNEQFF.

This clonotype was detected a few times. This chain uses TRBV2 with TRBJ1-1, with a possible D match to TRBD1 (6 bases). V lost 1 base and J 3 bases, leaving 12 bases between the germline ends. CDR1 and CDR2 (germline): SNHLY, FYNNEI. The CDR3 extends over 15 amino acids. The CDR3 region is CASSEDGGADTEAFF. In DNA, the CDR3 is TGTGCCAGCAGTGAAGACGGGGGCGCAGACACTGAAGCTTTCTTT.

This clonotype was observed a handful of times. The chain combines TRBV27 with TRBJ2-7; no definite D call. Trimming shortened V by 5 bases and J by 9 bases, and 17 bases separated the two germline ends. CDR3 length: 13 amino acids. Germline-derived CDR1 and CDR2 are MNHEY and SMNVEV (reference sequence). CDR3 sequence: CASSPLRALVQYF. The CDR3 region has the DNA TGTGCCAGCAGTCCCCTACGGGCGTTAGTGCAGTACTTC.

The chain has TRBV19 and TRBJ2-1, with D possibly being TRBD2 (5 bases). CDR3 size: 14 residues. V lost 7 bases and J 9 bases, leaving 19 bases between the germline ends. Germline V CDR1 and CDR2: LNHDA, SQIVND (reference sequence). CDR3 sequence reads: CASNGAERPGEQFF. CDR3 DNA: TGTGCCAGTAATGGTGCCGAGCGGCCGGGTGAGCAGTTCTTC.

In this sample, this clonotype turned up many times. The rearrangement joins TRBV11-2 to TRBJ1-1; D is possibly TRBD1 (5 bases). Deletions cut 1 base from V and 4 bases from J, with 16 bases between. The CDR3 covers 16 residues. CDR1 is SGHAT and CDR2 is FQNNGV in the germline V gene. The CDR3 DNA follows: TGTGCCAGCAGCTTAGTCAAGGGGCCCCTGGGCACTGAAGCTTTCTTT. Translation gives CASSLVKGPLGTEAFF.

This clonotype appeared many times. The chain couples TRBV3-1 to TRBJ2-1; D perhaps matches TRBD1 (5 bases). The V gene lost 4 bases and the J gene lost 4 bases, with 17 bases spanning the gap. The V gene's germline CDR1 is LGHDT and CDR2 YNNKEL (reference sequence). There are 16 residues in the CDR3. For the CDR3, the DNA is TGTGCCAGCAGCCCTCTCAGGGCTAGGGGATACAATGAGCAGTTCTTC. It translates to CASSPLRARGYNEQFF.

Only a few counts were recorded for this clonotype. The DNA of the CDR3 is TGTGCCAGCAGTAACAGGGGCGCCGGAAACACCATATATTTT. It is translated as CASSNRGAGNTIYF. This rearrangement joins TRBV7-8 to TRBJ1-3, with 7 positions matching TRBD1. Trimming took 6 bases from V and 4 from J; bases not matched to a gene: 6. The V gene's germline CDR1 is SGHVS and CDR2 FQNEAQ. There are 14 residues in the CDR3.

The chain has TRBV7-9 and TRBJ2-3, with 8 positions matching TRBD1. Germline values: CDR1 SEHNR, CDR2 FQNEAQ (reference sequence). V shed 5 bases and J 2 bases; nucleotides not matched to a gene: 6. The CDR3 is 15 residues long. The CDR3 sequence is CASSQTGVITDTQYF. The CDR3 DNA follows: TGTGCCAGCAGCCAGACAGGGGTCATCACAGATACGCAGTATTTT.

This clonotype was counted ten times or more. V usage is TRBV10-3 and J usage is TRBJ1-1; possible D gene TRBD1, 6 bases. The CDR3 consists of 13 residues. Germline CDR1 ENHRY, CDR2 SYGVKD. Trimming pared 8 bases from V and 2 bases from J, leaving 12 bases between. The DNA for the CDR3 is TGTGCCATCGGTAGGGGGACTAACACTGAAGCTTTCTTT. Translation: CAIGRGTNTEAFF.

This clonotype occurred many times. This chain uses TRBV27 with TRBJ2-1; D not resolved. From germline, CDR1 is MNHEY and CDR2 SMNVEV (reference sequence). There are 13 residues in the CDR3. Trimming removed 0 bases from V and 7 bases from J, with 7 bases in between. CDR3 sequence: CASSLSFNNEQFF. The CDR3 DNA reads as TGTGCCAGCAGTTTATCTTTCAATAATGAGCAGTTCTTC.